These 26 T cell receptor beta chains share one sample of origin, sequenced in a study of blood T cell repertoires in COVID-19. Sequenced by immunoSEQ multiplex PCR; TCRdb stores in-frame clones only, minus some. The table has more than 65,000 clones, around four fifths seen once. What was sequenced was peripheral blood. The receptor set was obtained from a woman aged 45-59 years with acute or convalescent COVID-19.

This clone showed up just a few times. The J gene is TRBJ1-6, the V gene TRBV2, with D perhaps TRBD1 (5 bases). V dropped 3 bases and J dropped 12 bases, with 12 bases sitting between them. Germline lookup yields CDR1 SNHLY and CDR2 FYNNEI. There are 13 residues in the CDR3. DNA for the CDR3: TGTGCCAGCAGTGATGAAGGGGAAGGACCCCTCCACTTT. This gives the protein CASSDEGEGPLHF.

J is TRBJ1-1 and V is TRBV18, with D perhaps TRBD1 (6 bases). V lost 1 base and J 5 bases, leaving 17 bases between the germline ends. This CDR3 has 16 residues. Germline loops: CDR1 KGHSH, CDR2 LQKENI. The CDR3 region has the DNA TGTGCCAGCTCACCACGGGAGGGGGGATTCCGTACTGAAGCTTTCTTT. Translated: CASSPREGGFRTEAFF.

The chain combines TRBV20-1 with TRBJ2-5; no definite D call. V gave up 3 bases and J gave up 3 bases, with 11 bases separating them. This CDR3 region has 13 residues. The germline gives CDR1 DFQATT, CDR2 SNEGSKA (reference sequence). The CDR3 loop is CSASFLSKETQYF. In DNA form, the CDR3 reads TGCAGTGCTAGTTTTCTTAGTAAAGAGACCCAGTACTTC.

This clone has just one count. The chain couples TRBV14 to TRBJ2-1; TRBD1 might be the D (5 bases). V shed 2 bases and J shed 3 bases, with 17 bases lying between them. CDR3 size: 17 residues. CDR1 is SGHDN, CDR2 FVKESK, per germline. The CDR3 bases are TGTGCCAGCAGCCAACCCTCGAAAGGGGTTTTCTACAATGAGCAGTTCTTC. As protein: CASSQPSKGVFYNEQFF.

The chain recombines TRBV18 with TRBJ2-7; 11 bases map to TRBD1. Germline V gene data show CDR1 as KGHSH and CDR2 as LQKENI. The CDR3 extends over 14 amino acids. Unmatched junction bases numbered 1, after V lost 6 bases and J lost 0 bases. CDR3 sequence (DNA): TGTGCCAGCTCGGGGACAGGGGGCTCCTACGAGCAGTACTTC. It codes for CASSGTGGSYEQYF.

The chain has TRBV2 and TRBJ2-2, with 14 bases fitting TRBD2. After removal of 5 bases from V and 6 bases from J, the junction contained 5 bases not matched to a gene. CDR1 is SNHLY and CDR2 is FYNNEI in the germline V gene. The CDR3 extends over 16 amino acids. The CDR3 is CASSWGLAGVPGELFF. Here the CDR3 DNA reads TGTGCCAGCAGTTGGGGACTAGCGGGAGTCCCCGGGGAGCTGTTTTTT. Based on the CDR3 plus reference TRBV2 and TRBJ2-2, the full variable domain is EPEVTQTPSHQVTQMGQEVILRCVPISNHLYFYWYRQILGQKVEFLVSFYNNEISEKSEIFDDQFSVERPDGSNFTLKIRSTKLEDSAMYFCASSWGLAGVPGELFFGEGSRLTVL.

The V gene is TRBV20-1, the J gene TRBJ2-4, with TRBD2 as a possible D gene (6 bases). Germline loops: CDR1 DFQATT, CDR2 SNEGSKA (reference sequence). The CDR3 consists of 16 residues. Trimming took off 3 bases at V and 1 base at J, with 16 bases between the two ends. The CDR3: CSASDGSLVAKNIQYF. Here the CDR3 DNA reads TGCAGTGCTAGTGACGGGAGTCTTGTGGCCAAAAACATTCAGTACTTC.

The chain combines TRBV3-1 (or the pseudogene TRBV3-2) with TRBJ2-5; D is uncertain. Germline CDR1 reads LGHDT; CDR2 reads YNNKEL (reference sequence). Trimming took off 5 bases at V and 2 bases at J, with 15 bases between the two ends. The CDR3 is made up of 15 amino acids. CDR3 loop: CASSGAVELQETQYF. The CDR3 DNA is TGTGCCAGCAGCGGAGCCGTCGAACTACAAGAGACCCAGTACTTC.

This clone was seen only a few times. The chain carries TRBV2 and TRBJ2-7; weak D call: TRBD1 (6 bases). The CDR3 consists of 15 residues. Germline V gene data show CDR1 as SNHLY and CDR2 as FYNNEI. V was clipped by 2 bases and J by 0 bases, with 11 bases between them. DNA for the CDR3: TGTGCCAGCAGTGAACAGGGGACCCTCTCCTACGAGCAGTACTTC. Amino acid sequence: CASSEQGTLSYEQYF.

This clone has just a few counts. This sequence joins TRBV28 and TRBJ1-1, with D possibly matching TRBD1 (6 bases). Trimming stripped 5 bases from V and 2 bases from J, with 15 bases between. The CDR3 is made up of 15 amino acids. CDR1 and CDR2 (germline): MDHEN, SYDVKM. The chain's CDR3 is CASSRRGGGNTEAFF. CDR3 sequence (DNA): TGTGCCAGCAGTCGTAGGGGAGGGGGTAACACTGAAGCTTTCTTT.

The table lists this clone with a few counts. The V and J genes are TRBV5-1 and TRBJ2-1; 8 bases line up with TRBD2. The V gene end was trimmed by 1 base and the J gene end by 0 bases; junction bases not matched to a gene: 6. The CDR3 runs 17 residues. CDR1 and CDR2 from the germline V gene are SGHRS and YFSETQ. The CDR3 coding sequence is TGCGCCAGCAGCTTGTCGGCTAGCGGGTTCTCCTACAATGAGCAGTTCTTC. Its protein product is CASSLSASGFSYNEQFF.

V is TRBV5-8 and J is TRBJ1-2; no firm D call. V was clipped by 4 bases and J by 4 bases, with 14 bases between them. The germline V gene encodes CDR1 SGHTS and CDR2 YDEGEE. The CDR3 covers 14 residues. CDR3 region: CASSQRERAYGYTF. The CDR3 DNA reads TGTGCCAGCAGCCAGCGCGAGCGCGCCTATGGCTACACCTTC.

This chain links TRBV7-9 with TRBJ1-1; D gene unclear. This CDR3 spans 13 amino acids. V shed 1 base and J shed 1 base, with 4 bases lying between them. Germline values: CDR1 SEHNR, CDR2 FQNEAQ (reference sequence). For the CDR3, the DNA is TGTGCCAGCAGCTTAGGAGAGAACACTGAAGCTTTCTTT. Its translation: CASSLGENTEAFF.

The gene calls are TRBV29-1 and TRBJ1-1; perhaps TRBD1 as D (6 bases). CDR1 and CDR2 (germline): SQVTM, ANQGSEA. Trimming took 8 bases from V and 0 from J, leaving 16 bases between them. This CDR3 has 14 amino acids. The CDR3 DNA follows: TGCAGCACCAACAGGGAGAACCTGAACACTGAAGCTTTCTTT. It encodes CSTNRENLNTEAFF.

The rearrangement joins TRBV5-1 to TRBJ1-6, with D possibly being TRBD1 (6 bases). The V end lost 4 bases, the J end lost 5 bases, and 16 bases lay between the germline ends. The CDR3 sequence is 16 residues long. Germline CDR1 SGHRS, CDR2 YFSETQ. Here the CDR3 DNA reads TGCGCCAGCAGCCGCGTTCAGGGGACCGATAATTCACCCCTCCACTTT. This codes for CASSRVQGTDNSPLHF. The variable domain in full, completed from reference TRBV5-1 and TRBJ1-6, reads KAGVTQTPRYLIKTRGQQVTLSCSPISGHRSVSWYQQTPGQGLQFLFEYFSETQRNKGNFPGRFSGRQFSNSRSEMNVSTLELGDSALYLCASSRVQGTDNSPLHFGNGTRLTVT.

The CDR3 sequence is CASSTGLAGNRHTQYF. CDR3 DNA: TGTGCCAGCAGCACCGGACTAGCGGGGAATCGACATACGCAGTATTTT. This chain connects TRBV14 to TRBJ2-3; 12 bases are a match to TRBD2. In germline, CDR1 is SGHDN, CDR2 FVKESK. J was trimmed by 7 bases and V by 5 bases; bases with no gene match: 10. The CDR3 contains 16 residues.

This chain connects TRBV7-9 to TRBJ1-4; D uncertain. V lost 1 base to trimming and J lost 12 bases, with 21 bases between them. In germline, CDR1 is SEHNR, CDR2 FQNEAQ (reference sequence). The CDR3 contains 16 residues. CDR3 residues: CASSLVSRAWERELFF. In nucleotides, the CDR3 is TGTGCCAGCAGCTTAGTCTCGCGGGCGTGGGAGAGGGAACTGTTTTTT.

The gene calls are TRBV20-1 and TRBJ2-7; 13 bases are a match to TRBD2. V was pared by 3 bases and J by 6 bases, with 8 bases of the junction left unmatched. This CDR3 has 15 residues. CDR1 DFQATT and CDR2 SNEGSKA come from the germline V gene (reference sequence). The chain's CDR3 is CSASSGTSGTSEQYF. Here the CDR3 DNA reads TGCAGTGCTAGTTCCGGGACTAGCGGGACTTCCGAGCAGTACTTC.

The chain employs TRBV11-3 and TRBJ2-1; weak D call: TRBD2 (5 bases). Germline values: CDR1 SGHNT, CDR2 YENEEA. Trimming stripped 5 bases from V and 9 bases from J, with 11 bases between. The CDR3 extends over 12 amino acids. The CDR3 DNA reads as TGTGCCAGCAGCACACTAGAGGGTGAGCAGTTCTTC. Translating gives CASSTLEGEQFF.

The chain joins TRBV19 to TRBJ1-1, with TRBD1 matching over 8 bases. The CDR3 loop spans 15 amino acids. The V gene end was trimmed by 8 bases and the J gene end by 0 bases; junction bases not matched to a gene: 8. From germline, CDR1 is LNHDA and CDR2 SQIVND (reference sequence). CDR3 sequence: CASDTRQGMNTEAFF. As DNA, the CDR3 is TGTGCCAGTGATACCCGACAGGGGATGAACACTGAAGCTTTCTTT.

This chain uses TRBV2 with TRBJ1-1; D gene uncertain. There are 13 residues in the CDR3. The V and J ends lost 2 bases and 3 bases respectively, with 7 bases between them. Germline values: CDR1 SNHLY, CDR2 FYNNEI. CDR3 amino acids: CASSELTDTEAFF. DNA of the CDR3: TGTGCCAGCAGTGAACTGACTGACACTGAAGCTTTCTTT.

This clone has a single count. This sequence joins TRBV12-5 and TRBJ2-1; 9 bases fit TRBD1. Germline CDR1 and CDR2: LGHNT and FRNRAP. This CDR3 spans 14 amino acids. J gave up 4 bases and V 6 bases, and 4 bases lay outside the gene matches. Here the CDR3 DNA reads TGTGCTAGTGGCACCGGGACAGGGTACAATGAGCAGTTCTTC. Translating it yields CASGTGTGYNEQFF.

The chain is built from TRBV4-1 and TRBJ2-4; D perhaps matches TRBD2 (6 bases). The CDR3 sequence is 17 residues long. Looked up from germline, CDR1 is MGHRA and CDR2 is YSYEKL. The V end lost 6 bases, the J end lost 1 base, and 19 bases lay between the germline ends. CDR3 nucleotide sequence: TGCGCCAGCAGTCACACCCGGGAGTCGCGGGCCAAAAACATTCAGTACTTC. It encodes CASSHTRESRAKNIQYF.

The V and J genes are TRBV4-1 and TRBJ2-3, with 10 positions matching TRBD2. Looked up from germline, CDR1 is MGHRA and CDR2 is YSYEKL. The CDR3 extends over 18 amino acids. Trimming removed 2 bases from V and 2 bases from J; junction bases left unmatched: 10. CDR3 DNA: TGCGCCAGCAGCCAAACCCATCGAGCGGGGGGGGCCACAGATACGCAGTATTTT. This translates into CASSQTHRAGGATDTQYF.

This clone appeared once. V and J are TRBV5-1 and TRBJ2-1; tentative D call: TRBD2 (6 bases). This CDR3 region has 14 residues. V lost 7 bases to trimming and J lost 4 bases, with 15 bases between them. Germline V CDR1 and CDR2: SGHRS, YFSETQ. The CDR3 DNA is TGCGCCAGCGGAAGGATGGAGGGGTACAATGAGCAGTTCTTC. It encodes CASGRMEGYNEQFF.

The chain joins TRBV7-2 to TRBJ1-2; a possible D gene is TRBD1 (6 bases). In germline, CDR1 is SGHTA, CDR2 FQGNSA. The CDR3 has 15 residues. Trimming took off 0 bases at V and 5 bases at J, with 13 bases between the two ends. The CDR3 region is CASSLALDSRYGYTF. In DNA, the CDR3 is TGTGCCAGCAGCTTAGCGCTGGACAGCCGATATGGCTACACCTTC.